The sequence of this TCR beta chain was determined in a study of graft-versus-host responses after intestinal transplantation. Study overall: Every transplant recipient was induced with anti-thymocyte globulin, then maintained on tacrolimus and steroids for two to four years.

Assay: immunoSEQ multiplex PCR; the TCRdb copy retains only in-frame clones and omits some. There are about 99,000 clones in the sample; 93% occur only once, and 0.95% to 1.5% lies in the top ten. Germline V gene lookup returns CDR1 MGHRA and CDR2 YSYEKL. With 8 bases removed from V and 4 bases from J, the gap between germline ends came to 8 bases. There are 11 residues in the CDR3. General study points: Analysis identified GvH clones in recipient marrow, with some appearing first in ileum or blood. Early post-transplant declines in HvG were associated with peak levels of circulating GvH clones.

This clone was found once. Its cognate antigen is unknown. The chain has TRBV4-1 and TRBJ1-1, with D unresolved. Here the sequenced sample was unstimulated CD8+ T cells sorted from spleen or lymph node cells, taken before intestinal transplant. The TCR originated in a human donor who received an intestinal transplant. CDR3 bases: TGCGCCAGCGGAGCGGGCACTGAAGCTTTCTTT. Translation gives CASGAGTEAFF.